Below, 20 T cell receptor beta chains from the same sample are listed, as sequenced in a study of B cell selection in AIRE deficiency. Only in-frame clones appear in the TCRdb table, and some are missing; sequencing was by immunoSEQ multiplex PCR. The sample consists of 20,000 to 25,000 clones, 92% of them appearing once. Regulatory T cells were sorted as CD4+CD25hiCD127low/negative. The sample consisted of CD4+CD25+ Tregs sorted from PBMCs. These receptors were taken from a human donor in good health.

This chain joins TRBV1 and TRBJ2-7; no DNA check was done on the table's D call, TRBD2. TRBV1 is shown as a pseudogene. The CDR3 has 14 amino acids. CDR3 coding DNA: TGCACCAGCAGCCAACCCCCTAGATTCTACGAGCAGTACTTC. It is translated as CTSSQPPRFYEQYF.

The V gene is TRBV23-1, the J gene TRBJ1-5, with D possibly being TRBD1 (6 bases). TRBV23-1 is known as an ORF, though its function is uncertain. V was trimmed by 0 bases and J by 7 bases, leaving 10 bases between them. There are 14 residues in the CDR3. CDR3 nucleotide sequence: TGCGCCAGCAGTCAATCCCAGGGGCTCCAGCCCCAGCATTTT. Protein product: CASSQSQGLQPQHF.

The chain is built from TRBV7-2 and TRBJ2-7, with D hard to call. CDR1 is SGHTA and CDR2 is FQGNSA in the germline V gene. The CDR3 spans 13 residues. V lost 5 bases and J 2 bases, leaving 10 bases between the germline ends. CDR3 sequence: CASSPPAAYEQYF. In DNA, the CDR3 is TGTGCCAGCAGCCCCCCGGCCGCCTACGAGCAGTACTTC.

This clone was detected once. The chain is built from TRBV6-6 and TRBJ2-5; D is possibly TRBD1 (6 bases). CDR3 length: 12 amino acids. Germline CDR1 MNHNY, CDR2 SVGAGI (reference sequence). With 6 bases removed from V and 4 bases from J, the gap between germline ends came to 9 bases. The CDR3 here is CASSPRGETQYF. CDR3 coding DNA: TGTGCCAGCAGCCCCAGGGGAGAGACCCAGTACTTC.

The chain has TRBV6-5 and TRBJ1-3; unclear D gene. V dropped 5 bases and J dropped 8 bases, with 16 bases sitting between them. Per the germline V gene, CDR1 is MNHEY and CDR2 is SVGAGI. The CDR3 spans 14 residues. The CDR3 nucleotides are TGTGCCAGCAGTGAATCCCGGCAGTGGGACACCATATATTTT. This codes for CASSESRQWDTIYF.

J is TRBJ2-3 and V is TRBV30, with 8 positions matching TRBD1. Trimming took 2 bases from V and 4 from J; bases not matched to a gene: 14. This CDR3 has 17 amino acids. Germline values: CDR1 GTSNPN, CDR2 SVGIG (reference sequence). CDR3 nucleotide sequence: TGTGCCTGGAGTCCAAAAACAGGACAGGGACATTCAGATACGCAGTATTTT. The encoded protein is CAWSPKTGQGHSDTQYF. Supplemented by reference TRBV30 and TRBJ2-3, the full variable domain reads SQTIHQWPATLVQPVGSPLSLECTVEGTSNPNLYWYRQAAGRGLQLLFYSVGIGQISSEVPQNLSASRPQDRQFILSSKKLLLSDSGFYLCAWSPKTGQGHSDTQYFGPGTRLTVL.

The chain couples TRBV6-1 to TRBJ2-7, with TRBD2 as a possible D gene (6 bases). Trimming shortened V by 2 bases and J by 3 bases, and 8 bases separated the two germline ends. The CDR3 runs to 13 residues. Germline CDR1 reads MNHNS; CDR2 reads SASEGT. DNA of the CDR3: TGTGCCAGCAGTGAACTAGCGAACTACGAGCAGTACTTC. Amino acid sequence: CASSELANYEQYF.

This sequence joins TRBV11-2 and TRBJ1-4; D unresolved. The V end was cut by 4 bases, the J end by 2 bases, with 8 bases between. Germline values: CDR1 SGHAT, CDR2 FQNNGV. This CDR3 contains 14 residues. CDR3 nucleotides: TGTGCCAGCAGCTCCTTTAACACTAATGAAAAACTGTTTTTT. The encoded protein is CASSSFNTNEKLFF.

The rearrangement links TRBV2 to TRBJ1-1; 7 nucleotides match TRBD1. Germline values: CDR1 SNHLY, CDR2 FYNNEI. V gave up 5 bases and J gave up 4 bases; unmatched junction bases: 4. The CDR3 totals 13 residues. CDR3 nucleotides: TGTGCCAGCAGTCGAGGACAGGCCACTGAAGCTTTCTTT. Its protein is CASSRGQATEAFF.

The chain is built from TRBV6-5 and TRBJ1-6; tentatively, D is TRBD1 (6 bases). The germline V gene has CDR1 MNHEY and CDR2 SVGAGI. The CDR3 has 14 amino acids. V dropped 0 bases and J dropped 16 bases, with 16 bases sitting between them. CDR3: CASSYSNRVMFLHF. CDR3 nucleotides: TGTGCCAGCAGTTACTCGAACAGGGTAATGTTTCTCCACTTT.

CDR3 loop: CASSIETGQPQHF. Here the CDR3 DNA reads TGTGCCAGCAGCATTGAAACAGGGCAGCCCCAGCATTTT. J is TRBJ1-5 and V is TRBV7-9; D may be TRBD1 (6 bases). V lost 5 bases and J lost 7, with 12 bases in between. Germline V CDR1 and CDR2: SEHNR, FQNEAQ (reference sequence). The CDR3 spans 13 residues. Full variable domain (rest looked up from reference TRBV7-9 and TRBJ1-5): DTGVSQNPRHKITKRGQNVTFRCDPISEHNRLYWYRQTLGQGPEFLTYFQNEAQLEKSRLLSDRFSAERPKGSFSTLEIQRTEQGDSAMYLCASSIETGQPQHFGDGTRLSIL.

CDR3 in amino acids: CASSKTGFNTEAFF. The CDR3 bases are TGTGCCAGCTCAAAGACAGGGTTTAACACTGAAGCTTTCTTT. The chain links TRBV18 to TRBJ1-1; 7 bases align to TRBD1. CDR1 is KGHSH, CDR2 LQKENI, per germline. The CDR3 extends over 14 amino acids. With 5 bases clipped from V and 2 bases from J, the junction kept 5 bases outside the gene matches.

The chain joins TRBV5-4 to TRBJ2-6; unclear D gene. The CDR3 contains 15 residues. V lost 6 bases, J lost 4 bases, and 14 bases lay in between. Germline CDR1 is SGHNT and CDR2 is YYREEE (reference sequence). This CDR3 reads CASTSRAVGANVLTF. The CDR3 nucleotides read TGTGCCAGCACCTCTCGGGCAGTGGGGGCCAACGTCCTGACTTTC.

The rearrangement joins TRBV5-1 to TRBJ1-2, with unresolved D. Per germline, CDR1 SGHRS and CDR2 YFSETQ. Trimming left V 3 bases short and J 8 bases short, with 11 bases between. This CDR3 has 12 amino acids. The DNA for the CDR3 is TGCGCCAGCAGCTCGGGAATCTGGGGCTACACCTTC. It codes for CASSSGIWGYTF.

For the CDR3, the DNA is TGCGCCAGCAGCCAAGATGCAACTAGGACCTATAATTCACCCCTCCACTTT. It specifies CASSQDATRTYNSPLHF. J is TRBJ1-6 and V is TRBV4-1; D remains ambiguous. The germline V gene has CDR1 MGHRA and CDR2 YSYEKL. This CDR3 has 17 amino acids. The V gene lost 0 bases and the J gene lost 2 bases, with 11 bases spanning the gap.

The chain couples TRBV6-1 to TRBJ1-2; tentatively, D is TRBD1 (5 bases). The germline V gene has CDR1 MNHNS and CDR2 SASEGT. V gave up 3 bases and J gave up 14 bases, with 19 bases separating them. This CDR3 is 13 amino acids long. CDR3 coding DNA: TGTGCCAGCAGTGAGGGTGGGGCCCGTCGTTGGACCTTC. It encodes CASSEGGARRWTF.

The J gene is TRBJ1-1, the V gene TRBV5-1; 8 bases line up with TRBD1. This CDR3 has 16 amino acids. V trimming: 3 bases; J trimming: 2 bases; junction bases outside the gene matches: 9. The germline V gene encodes CDR1 SGHRS and CDR2 YFSETQ. In DNA form, the CDR3 reads TGCGCCAGCAGCTACCAGCCAGGACAGGGAAACACTGAAGCTTTCTTT. Residues: CASSYQPGQGNTEAFF.

The chain combines TRBV10-2 with TRBJ2-2; D remains unclear. The ends were cut back, 6 bases at V and 8 bases at J, with 13 bases in the middle. Germline V CDR1 and CDR2: WSHSY, SAAADI. This CDR3 is built from 13 residues. CDR3 in DNA: TGCGCCAGCAGCGTGCTCCCCGGTGGGGAGCTGTTTTTT. Its protein is CASSVLPGGELFF.

V and J are TRBV9 and TRBJ1-1, with TRBD1 matching over 7 bases. V lost 4 bases to trimming and J lost 5 bases; unmatched junction nucleotides: 14. Per the germline V gene, CDR1 is SGDLS and CDR2 is YYNGEE. The CDR3 has 16 amino acids. CDR3 sequence (DNA): TGTGCCAGCAGCCCTAGACAGGGTTCAACGGGGACTGAAGCTTTCTTT. This translates into CASSPRQGSTGTEAFF.

This chain connects TRBV28 to TRBJ2-3; D is ambiguous. V was cut by 2 bases and J by 5 bases, with 2 bases left in between. CDR1 MDHEN and CDR2 SYDVKM come from the germline V gene. This CDR3 is built from 11 residues. The CDR3, as DNA: TGTGCCAGCAGTTTAAGAGATACGCAGTATTTT. Residues: CASSLRDTQYF.